Below, one T cell receptor beta chain is given with its context. Its matching antigen is unknown. CDR1 and CDR2 from the germline V gene are LNHNV and YYDKDF (reference sequence). The CDR3 length is 15 residues. The V and J ends lost 1 base and 6 bases, in that order; junction bases with no gene match: 8. This specimen belongs to a study of PD-L1 blockade in urothelial cancer. Looking at the study overall: Individuals in the cohort had been given 0 to 3 earlier chemotherapy regimens. When blood samples were assessed, the median T cell count was some 130,000. Analyses used blood from 3 weeks (second dose) and 6 weeks after treatment start. Findings of the study overall: Patients with below-median pretreatment blood clonality survived longer.

Time point in this sample: pretreatment peripheral blood. Sequencing used immunoSEQ multiplex PCR; TCRdb keeps in-frame clones, though not all of them. The repertoire has 70,000 to 100,000 clones, around 83% of them found once; the top ten carry roughly 2%. The receptor was isolated from a man in his sixties with urothelial cancer. This specimen consisted of PBMCs, obtained around atezolizumab (anti-PD-L1) treatment. V usage is TRBV15 and J usage is TRBJ2-7, with TRBD1 identical over 8 bases. CDR3 in amino acids: CATSRGEQGGLEQYF. The CDR3 DNA sequence: TGTGCCACCAGCAGAGGGGAACAGGGGGGCCTCGAGCAGTACTTC.